This T cell receptor (beta chain) appears in the sequencing data of a study of T-cell memory formation after mild COVID-19. The study, taken as a whole, reports: Most CD4+ clones that shrank were in CM and EM, while CD8+ ones turned up in EMRA. Cross-reactive memory seemingly joined, as some responding clones were found in pre-infection memory. CD4/CD8 balance characterized clones contracting day 15 to 85, and CD4+ skew characterized later expanders.

TCRdb fed the 5' RACE reads into MiXCR, producing one record per CDR3 protein. The sample has under 250,000 distinct CDR3 sequences, 27% seen once. Concerning this clonotype itself: As yet, its antigen is unknown.

CDR3 size: 12 residues. Looked up from germline, CDR1 is MGHDK and CDR2 is SYGVNS. J was trimmed by 10 bases and V by 7 bases; bases with no gene match: 4. The chain uses TRBV25-1 and TRBJ2-1; 10 nucleotides match TRBD2. This sequence was found in an adult woman who had mild COVID-19 (a few samples of this study predate the infection). Cell type and time point are not known. The sample was PBMCs or a T cell subset sorted from them (not recorded which). The CDR3 DNA sequence: TGTGCCAGCAAGGCTAGCGGGAGCGAGCAGTTCTTC. As protein: CASKASGSEQFF.